This TCR beta chain was identified during a study of sequential checkpoint blockade in melanoma. About the research overall: After both sequences, patients received maintenance nivolumab.

Sample treatment: randomized to nivolumab then ipilimumab (arm A) or the reverse (arm B). Live CD3+CD8+ CD19− CD56− cells were sorted from PBMCs. Profiling relied on immunoSEQ multiplex PCR, and the TCRdb table lists in-frame clones only, not all of them. This table holds roughly 11,000 clones, roughly four fifths found once. V shed 2 bases, J shed 4 bases, and the junction held 5 bases outside the gene matches. Germline V gene sequence: CDR1 KGHSH, CDR2 LQKENI. The CDR3 length is 15 residues. This TCR was sampled from a human donor with melanoma. The sequencing here drew on CD8+ T cells sorted from blood (inferred from file names), taken from a patient given nivolumab and ipilimumab in sequence. The chain combines TRBV18 with TRBJ2-1; 7 nucleotides agree with TRBD1. The CDR3 region has the DNA TGTGCCAGCTCACCAAAGGACAGGACATACAATGAGCAGTTCTTC. It specifies CASSPKDRTYNEQFF. Drawing the rest from reference TRBV18 and TRBJ2-1, the complete variable domain is NAGVMQNPRHLVRRRGQEARLRCSPMKGHSHVYWYRQLPEEGLKFMVYLQKENIIDESGMPKERFSAEFPKEGPSILRIQQVVRGDSAAYFCASSPKDRTYNEQFFGPGTRLTVL.